These 25 T cell receptor beta chains were sequenced from one sample in a study of CD8 T cells in ankylosing spondylitis. General observations from the study: One TCR beta motif, made up of fewer than 10 highly homologous variants, appeared characteristic of ankylosing spondylitis blood.

A single record per CDR3 protein comes from TCRdb applying MiXCR to the 5' RACE reads. The sample has fewer than 550,000 distinct CDR3 sequences; approximately 5% are singletons. No cognate antigen is known for these TCRs. The sequenced sample consisted of blood, either unsorted or a sorted T cell fraction (not recorded which). The receptors shown here come from a male donor with ankylosing spondylitis.

This clonotype was counted ten times or more. The chain uses TRBV12-3 or TRBV12-4 and TRBJ2-2, with 9 bases aligning to TRBD1. The CDR3 length is 15 residues. Trimming removed 5 bases from V and 5 bases from J; junction bases left unmatched: 6. The CDR3 region has the DNA TGTGCCAGCAGTGACAGGGACAGGGTAACCGGGGAGCTGTTTTTT. Protein product: CASSDRDRVTGELFF.

J is TRBJ1-1 and V is TRBV20-1; no firm D call. Looked up from germline, CDR1 is DFQATT and CDR2 is SNEGSKA (reference sequence). The V and J ends lost 3 bases and 4 bases respectively, with 12 bases between them. The CDR3 totals 13 residues. In DNA form, the CDR3 reads TGCAGTGCTAGGGCAGGAGTCAGCACTGAAGCTTTCTTT. Protein: CSARAGVSTEAFF.

The table lists this clonotype with many counts. This chain links TRBV9 with TRBJ2-7; D uncertain. This CDR3 contains 15 residues. The germline V gene has CDR1 SGDLS and CDR2 YYNGEE. V lost 0 bases and J lost 5, with 15 bases in between. The CDR3 region is CASSVEVALVNEQYF. CDR3 bases: TGTGCCAGCAGCGTAGAGGTAGCATTGGTGAACGAGCAGTACTTC.

This chain connects TRBV5-1 to TRBJ2-2, with TRBD2 matching over 7 bases. Per the germline V gene, CDR1 is SGHRS and CDR2 is YFSETQ. With 7 bases clipped from V and 4 bases from J, the junction kept 7 bases outside the gene matches. CDR3 length equals 14 residues. CDR3 amino acids: CASGSGVRTGELFF. DNA of the CDR3: TGCGCCAGCGGCAGCGGGGTTCGCACCGGGGAGCTGTTTTTT.

The sample holds many counts of this clonotype. The rearrangement uses TRBV10-3 and TRBJ2-1, with 9 nucleotides matching TRBD1. Per germline, CDR1 ENHRY and CDR2 SYGVKD. V lost 11 bases and J lost 7; bases outside the gene matches: 9. The CDR3 runs 13 residues. The CDR3 region has the DNA TGTGCCGCCAGGACAGGGGTTTCAAATGAGCAGTTCTTC. Residues: CAARTGVSNEQFF.

This chain joins TRBV7-9 and TRBJ2-7, with 8 bases matching TRBD1. Germline-derived CDR1 and CDR2 are SEHNR and FQNEAQ (reference sequence). The V and J ends lost 0 bases and 4 bases, in that order; junction bases with no gene match: 8. The CDR3 spans 16 residues. The CDR3, as DNA: TGTGCCAGCAGCTTAGCCCCGGCAGGGGGCTGGTACGAGCAGTACTTC. Translated, it gives CASSLAPAGGWYEQYF.

The sample holds many counts of this clonotype. This chain uses TRBV28 with TRBJ2-7; D perhaps matches TRBD1 (6 bases). The germline V and J ends were trimmed by 6 bases and 4 bases, with 13 bases remaining between them. Germline V gene lookup returns CDR1 MDHEN and CDR2 SYDVKM. CDR3 length: 13 residues. CDR3 bases: TGTGCCAGCAGAAACCTCGACAGGTACGAGCAGTACTTC. It codes for CASRNLDRYEQYF.

The sample holds many counts of this clonotype. The chain combines TRBV10-3 with TRBJ1-5, with D hard to call. Trimming took off 4 bases at V and 5 bases at J, with 9 bases between the two ends. The germline gives CDR1 ENHRY, CDR2 SYGVKD. CDR3 length: 13 residues. The CDR3 DNA follows: TGTGCCATCAGTGTCGGGGAGTATCAGCCCCAGCATTTT. It translates to CAISVGEYQPQHF.

Many counts were recorded for this clonotype. The chain links TRBV20-1 to TRBJ1-1; D gene ambiguous. The germline V and J ends were trimmed by 6 bases and 8 bases, with 13 bases remaining between them. The V gene's germline CDR1 is DFQATT and CDR2 SNEGSKA (reference sequence). CDR3 size: 11 residues. CDR3 amino acids: CSAPPAVEAFF. For the CDR3, the DNA is TGCAGTGCCCCACCGGCGGTAGAAGCTTTCTTT.

This clonotype was observed many times. The chain has TRBV20-1 and TRBJ2-1; 10 nucleotides align to TRBD1. This CDR3 region has 14 residues. CDR1 is DFQATT and CDR2 is SNEGSKA in the germline V gene (reference sequence). After removal of 3 bases from V and 6 bases from J, the junction contained 5 bases not matched to a gene. The CDR3 loop reads CSARETGGRNEQFF. As DNA, the CDR3 is TGCAGTGCTAGGGAGACAGGGGGCCGCAATGAGCAGTTCTTC.

This clonotype was seen at least ten times. The rearrangement uses TRBV20-1 and TRBJ2-4; no clear D gene. The germline V and J ends were trimmed by 0 bases and 0 bases, with 6 bases remaining between them. The CDR3 extends over 14 amino acids. Germline assignment: CDR1 DFQATT and CDR2 SNEGSKA (reference sequence). CDR3 coding DNA: TGCAGTGCTAGAGACCCCCTAGCCAAAAACATTCAGTACTTC. As protein: CSARDPLAKNIQYF.

This clonotype was seen at least ten times. This rearrangement joins TRBV12-3 or TRBV12-4 to TRBJ2-3; the D gene is possibly TRBD1 (5 bases). V was pared by 4 bases and J by 6 bases, with 8 bases between. The CDR3 is made up of 12 amino acids. The CDR3, as DNA: TGTGCCAGCAGTTCAGGGTTTGATACGCAGTATTTT. The encoded protein is CASSSGFDTQYF.

This clonotype was seen repeatedly, ten times or more. The rearrangement joins TRBV4-1 to TRBJ1-1; D may be TRBD1 (6 bases). The germline gives CDR1 MGHRA, CDR2 YSYEKL. There are 15 residues in the CDR3. The V and J ends lost 5 bases and 2 bases respectively, with 15 bases between them. The CDR3 bases are TGCGCCAGCAGCTTCCCCGGACAGAAAAACACTGAAGCTTTCTTT. It yields the protein CASSFPGQKNTEAFF.

This clonotype was counted many times. The rearrangement uses TRBV9 and TRBJ2-3; weak D call: TRBD2 (5 bases). The germline CDR1 and CDR2 sequences are SGDLS and YYNGEE. This CDR3 region has 15 residues. Trimming stripped 0 bases from V and 1 base from J, with 9 bases between. The CDR3 region is CASSVGSGGTDTQYF. The DNA for the CDR3 is TGTGCCAGCAGCGTAGGAAGCGGAGGCACAGATACGCAGTATTTT.

In its sample, this clonotype was seen many times. The rearrangement joins TRBV7-2 to TRBJ1-2; no clear D. V was pared by 5 bases and J by 10 bases, with 17 bases between. Germline loops: CDR1 SGHTA, CDR2 FQGNSA. The CDR3 spans 13 residues. CDR3 in DNA: TGTGCCAGCAGCCAGACGGTTCGTGATGTCTACACCTTC. As protein: CASSQTVRDVYTF.

The table lists this clonotype with a few counts. The chain combines TRBV15 with TRBJ2-7; D ambiguous. The CDR3 has 12 residues. The V end was cut by 8 bases, the J end by 6 bases, with 14 bases between. Germline V gene lookup returns CDR1 LNHNV and CDR2 YYDKDF (reference sequence). The CDR3 sequence: CATADPGFEQYF. The CDR3 nucleotides are TGTGCCACCGCCGACCCCGGGTTCGAGCAGTACTTC.

This clonotype was seen ten or more times. CDR3 region: CASSVYTEAFF. The CDR3 DNA is TGTGCCAGCAGCGTTTACACTGAAGCTTTCTTT. V usage is TRBV9 and J usage is TRBJ1-1, with unresolved D. Trimming took off 2 bases at V and 3 bases at J, with 2 bases between the two ends. This CDR3 is 11 amino acids long. Germline CDR1 SGDLS, CDR2 YYNGEE.

The chain couples TRBV27 to TRBJ2-1, with D perhaps TRBD1 (6 bases). V lost 7 bases and J lost 8, with 27 bases in between. The germline V gene has CDR1 MNHEY and CDR2 SMNVEV (reference sequence). The CDR3 covers 17 residues. CDR3 in DNA: TGTGCCAGCACCACCTGGCTCAGGGGCCGGAATAAGGATGAGCAGTTCTTC. This gives the protein CASTTWLRGRNKDEQFF.

There are many counts of this clonotype. The gene calls are TRBV20-1 and TRBJ2-3; 10 nucleotides match TRBD2. The CDR3 runs to 14 residues. Germline CDR1 and CDR2: DFQATT and SNEGSKA (reference sequence). Trimming cost V 3 bases and J 2 bases; bases outside gene matches: 2. CDR3 amino acids: CSARLAGATDTQYF. DNA for the CDR3: TGCAGTGCTAGGCTAGCGGGGGCCACAGATACGCAGTATTTT.

This clonotype was counted many times. The rearrangement joins TRBV20-1 to TRBJ2-3; 12 nucleotides line up with TRBD2. The CDR3 spans 15 residues. Per the germline V gene, CDR1 is DFQATT and CDR2 is SNEGSKA (reference sequence). Trimming removed 4 bases from V and 0 bases from J; junction bases left unmatched: 2. The CDR3 protein is CSAKGLAGSTDTQYF. The CDR3 DNA follows: TGCAGTGCTAAGGGACTAGCGGGTAGCACAGATACGCAGTATTTT.

This clonotype was observed at least ten times. This chain connects TRBV10-3 to TRBJ2-5, with TRBD2 matching 11 bases. The germline V gene has CDR1 ENHRY and CDR2 SYGVKD. V was pared by 10 bases and J by 5 bases, with 15 bases of the junction left unmatched. The CDR3 contains 16 residues. The CDR3 DNA sequence: TGTGCCACTAAACTTGTTACTAGCGGGAGAAGGGAGACCCAGTACTTC. It encodes CATKLVTSGRRETQYF.

This clonotype came up many times. This chain connects TRBV4-1 to TRBJ2-7; TRBD1 aligns across 8 bases. Per the germline V gene, CDR1 is MGHRA and CDR2 is YSYEKL. This CDR3 is 15 amino acids long. With 3 bases clipped from V and 2 bases from J, the junction kept 6 bases outside the gene matches. As DNA, the CDR3 is TGCGCCAGCAGCCATTACAGGGGGGCCCCCTACGAGCAGTACTTC. It specifies CASSHYRGAPYEQYF.

This clonotype was seen many times. This rearrangement joins TRBV5-1 to TRBJ1-1, with D unclear. This CDR3 is 14 amino acids long. Per germline, CDR1 SGHRS and CDR2 YFSETQ. The ends were cut back, 1 base at V and 0 bases at J, with 7 bases in the middle. The CDR3 is CASSLRTVNTEAFF. As DNA, the CDR3 is TGCGCCAGCAGCTTGAGGACTGTGAACACTGAAGCTTTCTTT.

This clonotype has at least ten counts. The rearrangement joins TRBV20-1 to TRBJ2-2; either TRBD1 or TRBD2 may supply D (5 bases each). V was shortened by 1 base and J by 9 bases, with 18 bases between the two germline ends. CDR3 size: 15 residues. Germline assignment: CDR1 DFQATT and CDR2 SNEGSKA (reference sequence). Here the CDR3 DNA reads TGCAGTGCTAGAGGGGGGATTTCTTTCGACCGGGAGCTGTTTTTT. This codes for CSARGGISFDRELFF.

In this sample, this clonotype turned up a few times. The chain couples TRBV5-1 to TRBJ2-3; D not certain. This CDR3 region has 15 residues. The V end lost 4 bases, the J end lost 0 bases, and 12 bases lay between the germline ends. Germline CDR1 and CDR2: SGHRS and YFSETQ. The CDR3 is CASSPRFGSTDTQYF. The CDR3 DNA sequence: TGCGCCAGCAGCCCCAGATTCGGGAGCACAGATACGCAGTATTTT.